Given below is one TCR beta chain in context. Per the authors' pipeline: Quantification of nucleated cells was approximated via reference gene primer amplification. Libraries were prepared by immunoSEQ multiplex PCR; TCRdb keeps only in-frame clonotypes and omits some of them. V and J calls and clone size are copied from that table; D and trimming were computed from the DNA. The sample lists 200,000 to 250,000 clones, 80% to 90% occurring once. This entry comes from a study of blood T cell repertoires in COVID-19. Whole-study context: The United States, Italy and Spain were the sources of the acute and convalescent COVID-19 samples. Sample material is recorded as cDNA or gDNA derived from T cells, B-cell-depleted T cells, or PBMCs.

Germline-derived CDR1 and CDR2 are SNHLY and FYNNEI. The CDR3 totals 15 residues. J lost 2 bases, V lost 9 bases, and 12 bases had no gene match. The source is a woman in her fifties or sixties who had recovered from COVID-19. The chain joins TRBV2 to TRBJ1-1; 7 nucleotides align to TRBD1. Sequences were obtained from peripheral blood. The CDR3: CARDRDRQSNTEAFF. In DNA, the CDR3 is TGTGCCAGAGACCGGGACAGACAATCCAACACTGAAGCTTTCTTT.